The sample holds one count of the clone carrying this T cell receptor beta chain. Germline trimming cut 7 bases from V and 5 bases from J; bases unmatched to any gene: 10. The V gene's germline CDR1 is SGHRS and CDR2 YFSETQ. CDR3 length equals 14 residues. The source of the sample is a study of blood T cell repertoires in COVID-19. Background on the study: The United States, Italy and Spain were the sources of the acute and convalescent COVID-19 samples. Sample material is recorded as cDNA or gDNA derived from T cells, B-cell-depleted T cells, or PBMCs.

As processed by the authors: Estimation of nucleated cell counts relied on the amplification of reference gene primers. The repertoire was sequenced with immunoSEQ multiplex PCR; TCRdb's copy has only in-frame clones and lacks some. For V, J and clone size, that table is used; D and trimming come from the DNA. The profile covers more than 200,000 clones, with over 70% appearing a single time and roughly 7.9% taken by the ten largest. Sequences were obtained from peripheral blood. The source is a woman at least 80 years old with acute or convalescent COVID-19. V usage is TRBV5-1 and J usage is TRBJ2-5, with 8 bases aligning to TRBD1. CDR3 coding DNA: TGCGCCAGCGCCCCGCCGGACAGGGTGGAGACCCAGTACTTC. Its translation is CASAPPDRVETQYF.